This T cell receptor beta chain was recovered during a study of long-term antiretroviral therapy in people with HIV. The authors ran the immunoSEQ assay, v3.0, at survey level. The data were produced by immunoSEQ multiplex PCR, yet TCRdb's version contains in-frame clones alone and is incomplete. The sample has about 25,000 clones, 65% to 85% seen once. In germline, CDR1 is LGHNA, CDR2 YNFKEQ. CDR3 length: 18 amino acids. Trimming at V came to 4 bases and at J to 4 bases, leaving 13 bases not matched to a gene. This sequence was found in a man younger than 30 with HIV. Sequencing used unsorted PBMCs, obtained 3 years after starting antiretroviral therapy. The chain links TRBV4-2 to TRBJ2-1; 10 bases line up with TRBD2. The CDR3: CASSPAGQAGGRYNEQFF. CDR3 DNA sequence: TGTGCCAGCAGCCCGGCCGGTCAAGCGGGGGGGCGTTACAATGAGCAGTTCTTC.